This TCR beta chain was retrieved from a study of T-cell memory formation after mild COVID-19. Study at large: Across donors, TCR clusters were largely donor specific. Study-level points and caveats: Of the contracting clones, CD4+ ones lay mainly in CM and EM, and CD8+ ones in EMRA. Some SARS-CoV-2-responding clones were already detected in memory before infection.

With regard to this clonotype: What it recognizes is unknown.

This CDR3 region has 15 residues. TCRdb used MiXCR to reprocess the 5' RACE reads, holding one entry per CDR3 protein. The sample shows fewer than 200,000 distinct CDR3 sequences, approximately 17% of them seen only once. The sequencing sample was made of PBMCs or a T cell subset sorted from them (not recorded which). The chain combines TRBV21-1 with TRBJ2-3; the table names TRBD1, a call not compared with the DNA. TRBV21-1 is flagged as a pseudogene. This receptor was obtained from a man aged 18 to 35 who had mild COVID-19 (a few samples of this study predate the infection). Cell type and time point are not known. The CDR3 reads CASIQDRQASDTQYF. The DNA of the CDR3 is TGTGCCAGCATTCAGGACAGACAAGCATCAGATACGCAGTATTTT.